These 24 T cell receptor beta chains came from one sample sequenced in a study of identical twins. TCRdb reprocessed the 5' RACE reads with MiXCR, giving one entry per CDR3 protein. There are 200,000 to 250,000 distinct CDR3 sequences in the sample; about 7.5% occur only once, and less than 2.5% lies in the top ten. These same data were also listed under a study on yellow fever vaccine responses in identical twins.

Sequenced sample: memory (CD45RO+) T cells sorted from blood. These receptors originate from a young woman in good health.

This clonotype was seen more than once but under ten times. The rearrangement links TRBV4-3 to TRBJ2-5; 10 bases are a match to TRBD1. Germline loops: CDR1 LGHNA, CDR2 YSLEER. The CDR3 sequence is 15 residues long. V shed 0 bases, J shed 4 bases, and the junction held 2 bases outside the gene matches. CDR3: CASSQDRDRGETQYF. CDR3 sequence (DNA): TGCGCCAGCAGCCAAGATCGGGACAGGGGAGAGACCCAGTACTTC.

This chain connects TRBV20-1 to TRBJ1-1, with 7 positions matching TRBD1. The CDR3 consists of 14 residues. CDR1 and CDR2 from the germline V gene are DFQATT and SNEGSKA (reference sequence). Trimming removed 1 base from V and 1 base from J; junction bases left unmatched: 3. The CDR3 DNA follows: TGCAGTGCTAGAGCTCCAGGGGGGAACACTGAAGCTTTCTTT. It codes for CSARAPGGNTEAFF.

This clonotype was picked up a small number of times. The chain combines TRBV20-1 with TRBJ2-5; D might be TRBD2 (5 bases). CDR3 size: 13 residues. CDR1 and CDR2 from the germline V gene are DFQATT and SNEGSKA (reference sequence). V shed 4 bases and J shed 5 bases, with 14 bases lying between them. The CDR3 region is CSANPLGFETQYF. In DNA form, the CDR3 reads TGCAGTGCTAACCCACTAGGGTTTGAGACCCAGTACTTC.

This clonotype was detected many times. The chain couples TRBV29-1 to TRBJ1-2; maybe TRBD1 (6 bases). V gave up 3 bases and J gave up 4 bases, with 15 bases separating them. Germline CDR1 SQVTM, CDR2 ANQGSEA. The CDR3 covers 14 residues. The CDR3 DNA reads as TGCAGCGTTGATGGGGTAGGGACAATCTATGGCTACACCTTC. The encoded protein is CSVDGVGTIYGYTF.

The chain carries TRBV20-1 and TRBJ1-2; tentatively, D is TRBD1 (6 bases). From germline, CDR1 is DFQATT and CDR2 SNEGSKA (reference sequence). The CDR3 is 13 residues long. V lost 7 bases and J 6 bases, leaving 18 bases between the germline ends. The CDR3 region is CSVTAGAADGYTF. The CDR3 nucleotides are TGCAGTGTTACGGCAGGGGCAGCGGATGGCTACACCTTC.

This clonotype was observed at least ten times. This chain uses TRBV5-1 with TRBJ2-3; D call uncertain. The CDR3 sequence is 14 residues long. Germline V gene lookup returns CDR1 SGHRS and CDR2 YFSETQ. V was cut by 0 bases and J by 5 bases, with 10 bases left in between. CDR3 nucleotides: TGCGCCAGCAGCTTGGCTCCGGGTGGAGATACGCAGTATTTT. Translation gives CASSLAPGGDTQYF.

This clonotype occurred many times. The CDR3 reads CASSLNTEYEQYF. The CDR3 DNA sequence: TGCGCCAGCAGCCTTAATACGGAATACGAGCAGTACTTC. V and J are TRBV5-1 and TRBJ2-7; D not resolved. The CDR3 has 13 amino acids. The ends were cut back, 4 bases at V and 4 bases at J, with 12 bases in the middle. CDR1 is SGHRS, CDR2 YFSETQ, per germline.

This clonotype was recorded many times. V and J are TRBV3-1 and TRBJ2-4, with TRBD1 identical over 8 bases. The V gene end was trimmed by 7 bases and the J gene end by 9 bases; junction bases not matched to a gene: 2. The CDR3 is 11 residues long. The germline V gene encodes CDR1 LGHDT and CDR2 YNNKEL (reference sequence). CDR3 DNA: TGTGCCAGCAAAGACAGGGGCATTCAGTACTTC. Translating it yields CASKDRGIQYF.

This clonotype has at least ten counts. The chain combines TRBV7-9 with TRBJ2-3, with TRBD1 identical over 7 bases. CDR1 is SEHNR, CDR2 FQNEAQ, per germline (reference sequence). Trimming cost V 4 bases and J 2 bases; bases outside gene matches: 9. CDR3 length: 16 amino acids. The chain's CDR3 is CASSSLGGQVTDTQYF. The CDR3 nucleotides are TGTGCCAGCAGCTCACTGGGTGGACAGGTCACAGATACGCAGTATTTT. Full variable domain (remainder filled in from reference TRBV7-9 and TRBJ2-3): DTGVSQNPRHKITKRGQNVTFRCDPISEHNRLYWYRQTLGQGPEFLTYFQNEAQLEKSRLLSDRFSAERPKGSFSTLEIQRTEQGDSAMYLCASSSLGGQVTDTQYFGPGTRLTVL.

This clonotype showed up just a few times. The V gene is TRBV6-5, the J gene TRBJ2-5; 7 positions agree with TRBD1. Germline V gives CDR1 MNHEY, CDR2 SVGAGI. The CDR3 sequence is 18 residues long. Trimming at V came to 0 bases and at J to 8 bases, leaving 18 bases not matched to a gene. CDR3 DNA sequence: TGTGCCAGCAGTTACTCGTTCCAACCCGGACAGGCGTCGGCAACCCAGTACTTC. This gives the protein CASSYSFQPGQASATQYF.

This sequence joins TRBV5-6 and TRBJ2-2, with D unresolved. CDR3 length equals 15 residues. The germline V gene encodes CDR1 SGHDT and CDR2 YYEEEE. Trimming shortened V by 4 bases and J by 1 base, and 11 bases separated the two germline ends. The CDR3 loop is CASSSLVLNTGELFF. CDR3 nucleotides: TGTGCCAGCAGCAGCCTGGTCCTGAACACCGGGGAGCTGTTTTTT.

This clonotype appeared many times. CDR3: CASKWDRGGEQYF. The CDR3 DNA reads TGTGCCAGCAAATGGGACAGGGGAGGCGAGCAGTACTTC. The rearrangement links TRBV28 to TRBJ2-7, with 10 positions matching TRBD1. CDR1 is MDHEN, CDR2 SYDVKM, per germline. The CDR3 totals 13 residues. The junction had 6 bases not matched to a gene; V was cut back by 7 bases and J by 6 bases.

The table lists this clonotype with many counts. CDR3 nucleotides: TGCAGTGCCCCGGAGGACCCTTCGATCGGTGAGCAGTTCTTC. Its translation is CSAPEDPSIGEQFF. The V and J genes are TRBV20-1 and TRBJ2-1; possible D gene TRBD2, 5 bases. Between the trimmed V and J ends, which lost 6 bases and 9 bases, there was a span of 21 bases. The CDR3 is 14 residues long. Germline V gives CDR1 DFQATT, CDR2 SNEGSKA (reference sequence).

This clonotype was detected only a few times. This rearrangement joins TRBV4-2 to TRBJ2-1, with D possibly being TRBD2 (5 bases). Germline lookup yields CDR1 LGHNA and CDR2 YNFKEQ. The V end was cut by 0 bases, the J end by 8 bases, with 14 bases between. The CDR3 is 15 residues long. The DNA for the CDR3 is TGTGCCAGCAGCCAAGAGCTAGCTTCTTACGATGAGCAGTTCTTC. Residues: CASSQELASYDEQFF.

This clonotype qualifies as medium-sized. CDR3 loop: CASSSGTSGGPSIDTQYF. CDR3 DNA: TGTGCCAGCAGCAGTGGTACTAGCGGGGGGCCGAGTATAGATACGCAGTATTTT. The rearrangement uses TRBV7-3 and TRBJ2-3, with 12 nucleotides matching TRBD2. Germline V CDR1 and CDR2: SGHTA, FQGTGA. J lost 5 bases, V lost 5 bases, and 14 bases had no gene match. The CDR3 sequence is 18 residues long. The full variable domain, rest sourced from reference TRBV7-3 and TRBJ2-3, is GAGVSQTPSNKVTEKGKYVELRCDPISGHTALYWYRQSLGQGPEFLIYFQGTGAADDSGLPNDRFFAVRPEGSVSTLKIQRTERGDSAVYLCASSSGTSGGPSIDTQYFGPGTRLTVL.

This clonotype was observed at least ten times. The chain carries TRBV5-6 and TRBJ2-2; tentatively, D is TRBD2 (5 bases). Germline V lookup: CDR1 SGHDT, CDR2 YYEEEE. This CDR3 has 15 residues. V lost 2 bases to trimming and J lost 1 base, with 9 bases between them. In nucleotides, the CDR3 is TGTGCCAGCAGCTTTATCCGGGAGAACACCGGGGAGCTGTTTTTT. It codes for CASSFIRENTGELFF.

The gene calls are TRBV19 and TRBJ2-7, with D hard to call. Germline CDR1 reads LNHDA; CDR2 reads SQIVND (reference sequence). V was pared by 6 bases and J by 4 bases, with 16 bases between. The CDR3 has 14 amino acids. CDR3 residues: CASSDSYAGYEQYF. Written as DNA, the CDR3 is TGTGCCAGTAGCGACTCCTACGCCGGATACGAGCAGTACTTC. The entire variable domain, with the rest obtained from reference TRBV19 and TRBJ2-7, is as follows: DGGITQSPKYLFRKEGQNVTLSCEQNLNHDAMYWYRQDPGQGLRLIYYSQIVNDFQKGDIAEGYSVSREKKESFPLTVTSAQKNPTAFYLCASSDSYAGYEQYFGPGTRLTVT.

The genes are TRBV7-9 and TRBJ1-4; no reliable D call. Trimming cost V 1 base and J 0 bases, with 6 bases left between them. The CDR3 is 15 amino acids. CDR1 and CDR2 (germline): SEHNR, FQNEAQ (reference sequence). This CDR3 is CASSLVVPTNEKLFF. The CDR3 coding sequence is TGTGCCAGCAGCTTAGTAGTTCCAACTAATGAAAAACTGTTTTTT.

The chain couples TRBV28 to TRBJ2-7; the D gene is possibly TRBD1 (6 bases). V was clipped by 6 bases and J by 5 bases, with 11 bases between them. Germline CDR1 MDHEN, CDR2 SYDVKM. This CDR3 has 12 amino acids. The DNA of the CDR3 is TGTGCCAGCAGGGGGGCCCTACACGAGCAGTACTTC. This encodes CASRGALHEQYF. Combining the CDR3 with reference TRBV28 and TRBJ2-7 gives the whole variable domain DVKVTQSSRYLVKRTGEKVFLECVQDMDHENMFWYRQDPGLGLRLIYFSYDVKMKEKGDIPEGYSVSREKKERFSLILESASTNQTSMYLCASRGALHEQYFGPGTRLTVT.

J is TRBJ2-7 and V is TRBV19, with TRBD2 identical over 9 bases. Trimming took 6 bases from V and 0 from J; bases not matched to a gene: 3. CDR3 length: 14 amino acids. CDR1 is LNHDA and CDR2 is SQIVND in the germline V gene (reference sequence). The CDR3 here is CASRPSGVSYEQYF. CDR3 DNA sequence: TGTGCCAGTAGACCTAGCGGGGTCTCCTACGAGCAGTACTTC.

The chain carries TRBV7-8 and TRBJ2-1; 7 bases agree with TRBD2. The CDR3 sequence is 14 residues long. J lost 8 bases, V lost 8 bases, and 12 bases had no gene match. Germline loops: CDR1 SGHVS, CDR2 FQNEAQ. The CDR3: CASCRSGGGDEQFF. CDR3 bases: TGTGCCAGCTGCCGGTCGGGAGGCGGGGATGAGCAGTTCTTC.

The CDR3 nucleotides read TGTGCCAGTAGTGTGAACCTCGGGACAGGGAAGAATGAGCAGTTCTTC. It translates to CASSVNLGTGKNEQFF. The chain couples TRBV19 to TRBJ2-1, with 9 bases matching TRBD1. J gave up 7 bases and V 5 bases, and 12 bases lay outside the gene matches. Germline V gene data show CDR1 as LNHDA and CDR2 as SQIVND (reference sequence). The CDR3 length is 16 residues.

This clonotype showed up just a few times. The chain is built from TRBV7-2 and TRBJ2-7; a possible D gene is TRBD1 (6 bases). There are 15 residues in the CDR3. Germline V gene data show CDR1 as SGHTA and CDR2 as FQGNSA. The germline V and J ends were trimmed by 5 bases and 3 bases, with 17 bases remaining between them. CDR3 sequence reads: CASSPRTDVDYEQYF. The CDR3 DNA is TGTGCCAGCAGCCCTAGGACAGACGTTGACTACGAGCAGTACTTC. Full variable domain (rest looked up from reference TRBV7-2 and TRBJ2-7): GAGVSQSPSNKVTEKGKDVELRCDPISGHTALYWYRQSLGQGLEFLIYFQGNSAPDKSGLPSDRFSAERTGGSVSTLTIQRTQQEDSAVYLCASSPRTDVDYEQYFGPGTRLTVT.

This clonotype was picked up a small number of times. The V call is TRBV28, the J call TRBJ1-1; D gene uncertain. The germline V gene encodes CDR1 MDHEN and CDR2 SYDVKM. The CDR3 covers 13 residues. V was clipped by 8 bases and J by 0 bases, with 10 bases between them. This CDR3 is CASLDGLNTEAFF. CDR3 nucleotides: TGTGCCAGCTTAGACGGGTTGAACACTGAAGCTTTCTTT.